The clone carrying this TCR beta chain was seen a few times. Its antigen is unknown. The sample belongs to a study of response to subunit inactivated influenza vaccine. Study-wide points: Researchers suggested that each seasonal influenza vaccination recruits few new T cells.

V shed 5 bases and J shed 3 bases, with 11 bases lying between them. The CDR3 covers 13 residues. Germline CDR1 reads SEHNR; CDR2 reads FQNEAQ (reference sequence). Each CDR3 protein gets one entry after TCRdb re-called the RT-PCR reads with MiXCR. The data hold about 650,000 distinct CDR3 sequences, with about 15% observed a single time. The sample was PBMCs from blood, taken 11 to 12 days after vaccination. The source is a man aged 50-59 years who received an inactivated influenza vaccine. J is TRBJ2-7 and V is TRBV7-9, with D possibly matching TRBD1 (6 bases). The CDR3 spells CASSTQGYYEQYF. The CDR3 DNA is TGTGCCAGCAGCACCCAGGGGTACTACGAGCAGTACTTC.